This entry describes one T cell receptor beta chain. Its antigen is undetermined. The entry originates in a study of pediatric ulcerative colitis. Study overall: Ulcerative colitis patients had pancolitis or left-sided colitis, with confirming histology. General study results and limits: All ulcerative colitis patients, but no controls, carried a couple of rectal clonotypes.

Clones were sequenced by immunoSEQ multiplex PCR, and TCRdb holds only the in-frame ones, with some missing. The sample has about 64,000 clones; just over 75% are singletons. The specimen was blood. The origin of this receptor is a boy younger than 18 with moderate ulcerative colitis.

CDR3 nucleotides: TGTGCCAGCAGCCTGGGAGGGGGGCAAGATACGCAGTATTTT. It encodes CASSLGGGQDTQYF. The chain couples TRBV5-8 to TRBJ2-3, with TRBD2 as a possible D gene (7 bases). The CDR3 spans 14 residues. Germline CDR1 is SGHTS and CDR2 is YDEGEE. V dropped 4 bases and J dropped 5 bases, with 14 bases sitting between them.